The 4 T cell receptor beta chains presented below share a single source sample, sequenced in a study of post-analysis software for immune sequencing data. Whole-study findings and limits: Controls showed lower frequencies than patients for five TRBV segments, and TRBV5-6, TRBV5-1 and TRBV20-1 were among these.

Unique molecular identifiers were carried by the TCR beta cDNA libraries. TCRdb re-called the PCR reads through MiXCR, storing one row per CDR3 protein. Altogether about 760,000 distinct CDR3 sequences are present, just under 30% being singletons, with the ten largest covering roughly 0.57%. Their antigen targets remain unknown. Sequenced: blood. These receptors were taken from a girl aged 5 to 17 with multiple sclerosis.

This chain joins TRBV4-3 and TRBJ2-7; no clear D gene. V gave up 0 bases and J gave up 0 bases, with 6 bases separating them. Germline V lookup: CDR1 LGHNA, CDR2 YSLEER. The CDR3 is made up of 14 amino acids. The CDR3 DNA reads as TGCGCCAGCAGCCAAGAGGATTACTCCTACGAGCAGTACTTC. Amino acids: CASSQEDYSYEQYF.

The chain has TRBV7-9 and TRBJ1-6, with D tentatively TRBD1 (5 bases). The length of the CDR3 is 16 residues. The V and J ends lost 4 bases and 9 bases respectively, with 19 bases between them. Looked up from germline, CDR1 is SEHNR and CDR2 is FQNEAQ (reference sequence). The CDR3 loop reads CASSSGDPPRGSPLHF. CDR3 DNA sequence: TGTGCCAGCAGCTCGGGGGACCCTCCCCGAGGTTCACCCCTCCACTTT.

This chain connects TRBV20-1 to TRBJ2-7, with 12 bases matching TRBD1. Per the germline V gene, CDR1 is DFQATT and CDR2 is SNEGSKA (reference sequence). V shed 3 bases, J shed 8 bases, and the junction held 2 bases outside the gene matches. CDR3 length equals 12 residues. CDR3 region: CSARGTGGQQYF. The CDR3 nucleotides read TGCAGTGCTAGGGGGACAGGGGGCCAGCAGTACTTC.

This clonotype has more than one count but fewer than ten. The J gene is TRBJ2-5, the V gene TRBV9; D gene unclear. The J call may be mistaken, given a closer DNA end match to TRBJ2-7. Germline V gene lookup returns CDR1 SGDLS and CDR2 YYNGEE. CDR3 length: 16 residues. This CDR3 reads CASSPRVSPFPDEQYF. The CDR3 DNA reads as TGTGCCAGCAGCCCCCGGGTTAGCCCCTTTCCGGACGAGCAGTACTTC.